Following are 15 T cell receptor beta chains from one sample sequenced in a study of cytomegalovirus exposure and HLA in healthy donors. In the PCR, 60 Vbeta and 13 Jbeta primers were used. Produced via immunoSEQ multiplex PCR; TCRdb's table is partial and in-frame only. In the table there are approximately 190,000 clones, 75% to 85% of which are singletons. The specimen sequenced was PBMCs. Receptors were obtained from a woman aged 25-40 years in good health and CMV-seropositive.

This clone came up a few times. The chain uses TRBV7-9 and TRBJ2-2, with D perhaps TRBD1 (5 bases). Germline V gene data show CDR1 as SEHNR and CDR2 as FQNEAQ (reference sequence). Trimming cost V 5 bases and J 3 bases, with 13 bases left between them. The length of the CDR3 is 15 residues. In DNA, the CDR3 is TGTGCCAGCAGCGCAGGTGGGGCCGACACCGGGGAGCTGTTTTTT. Translation: CASSAGGADTGELFF. Full variable domain (rest looked up from reference TRBV7-9 and TRBJ2-2): DTGVSQNPRHKITKRGQNVTFRCDPISEHNRLYWYRQTLGQGPEFLTYFQNEAQLEKSRLLSDRFSAERPKGSFSTLEIQRTEQGDSAMYLCASSAGGADTGELFFGEGSRLTVL.

The genes are TRBV4-2 and TRBJ2-1; possibly TRBD2 for D (5 bases). Trimming removed 4 bases at V and 4 bases at J, with 14 bases between. CDR1 is LGHNA and CDR2 is YNFKEQ in the germline V gene. The CDR3 covers 15 residues. The CDR3 coding sequence is TGTGCCAGCAGCCCCGGCCGGGGTACTTACAATGAGCAGTTCTTC. It encodes CASSPGRGTYNEQFF.

The chain has TRBV11-1 and TRBJ2-3; TRBD1 matches 7 bases. Germline V gene lookup returns CDR1 SGHAT and CDR2 FQDESV (reference sequence). The CDR3 is 14 amino acids. J was trimmed by 4 bases and V by 1 base; bases with no gene match: 2. The CDR3 nucleotides are TGTGCCAGCAGCTTAGGCAGGGGGTCAGATACGCAGTATTTT. It translates to CASSLGRGSDTQYF.

The chain is built from TRBV7-3 and TRBJ2-2; TRBD2 might be the D (6 bases). The CDR3 is 16 residues long. CDR1 and CDR2 (germline): SGHTA, FQGTGA. Between the trimmed V and J ends, which lost 5 bases and 5 bases, there was a span of 18 bases. This CDR3 reads CASSPRAGGVTGELFF. In nucleotides, the CDR3 is TGTGCCAGCAGCCCGAGGGCTGGAGGGGTGACCGGGGAGCTGTTTTTT.

The V and J genes are TRBV4-1 and TRBJ1-2; 11 bases agree with TRBD1. The V segment lost 1 base and the J segment 4 bases; nucleotides outside the gene matches: 2. The CDR3 has 15 residues. Germline CDR1 and CDR2: MGHRA and YSYEKL. The CDR3: CASSQAGQGVYGYTF. The DNA of the CDR3 is TGCGCCAGCAGCCAAGCGGGACAGGGGGTCTATGGCTACACCTTC.

The chain carries TRBV6-1 and TRBJ1-5; a possible D gene is TRBD1 (6 bases). The CDR3 is 14 residues long. Germline V gene data show CDR1 as MNHNS and CDR2 as SASEGT. V lost 4 bases and J lost 2, with 9 bases in between. This chain's CDR3 is CASSARGGNQPQHF. DNA for the CDR3: TGTGCCAGCAGTGCCAGGGGCGGCAATCAGCCCCAGCATTTT.

The gene calls are TRBV29-1 and TRBJ2-7, with TRBD1 identical over 9 bases. The CDR3 contains 12 residues. Germline loops: CDR1 SQVTM, CDR2 ANQGSEA. The V and J ends lost 3 bases and 4 bases, in that order; junction bases with no gene match: 1. CDR3 amino acids: CSVETGGYEQYF. Written as DNA, the CDR3 is TGCAGCGTTGAGACAGGGGGATACGAGCAGTACTTC.

V usage is TRBV6-6 and J usage is TRBJ2-1, with 7 bases that match TRBD2. CDR1 and CDR2 from the germline V gene are MNHNY and SVGAGI (reference sequence). After removal of 6 bases from V and 4 bases from J, the junction contained 6 bases not matched to a gene. This CDR3 has 14 residues. The CDR3 reads CASRGGTTYNEQFF. The CDR3 DNA reads as TGTGCCAGCAGAGGCGGGACTACTTACAATGAGCAGTTCTTC.

On this clone: The sample contains more than one DNA sequence encoding this CDR3. The chain joins TRBV9 to TRBJ2-3, with a tentative D call TRBD2 (6 bases). Germline V gives CDR1 SGDLS, CDR2 YYNGEE. There are 14 residues in the CDR3. Trimming pared 3 bases from V and 0 bases from J, leaving 8 bases between. CDR3 sequence (DNA): TGTGCCAGCAGCGGGCGGGGTAGCACAGATACGCAGTATTTT. Its translation: CASSGRGSTDTQYF.

This clone was counted a single time. The CDR3 here is CAWSHYLRAGDQPQHF. The CDR3, as DNA: TGTGCCTGGAGCCACTACCTTCGGGCGGGGGATCAGCCCCAGCATTTT. J is TRBJ1-5 and V is TRBV30; TRBD1 is a possible D gene (5 bases). Germline loops: CDR1 GTSNPN, CDR2 SVGIG (reference sequence). This CDR3 comprises 16 residues. Trimming cost V 3 bases and J 5 bases, with 20 bases left between them.

The CDR3 DNA is TGCGCCAGCAGCTTGGATGGGGCGAAGCAGCCCCAGCATTTT. Its protein is CASSLDGAKQPQHF. The rearrangement uses TRBV5-1 and TRBJ1-5; D possibly corresponds to TRBD1 (5 bases). V shed 0 bases and J shed 7 bases, with 11 bases lying between them. The CDR3 extends over 14 amino acids. Germline V gene sequence: CDR1 SGHRS, CDR2 YFSETQ.

The chain uses TRBV11-2 and TRBJ2-2; D is unresolved. CDR3 size: 14 residues. V dropped 1 base and J dropped 6 bases, with 9 bases sitting between them. Germline V gives CDR1 SGHAT, CDR2 FQNNGV. The CDR3 DNA reads as TGTGCCAGCAGCTTAGGTGCGTCGTCCGGGGAGCTGTTTTTT. It codes for CASSLGASSGELFF.

The chain links TRBV30 to TRBJ2-1; 10 bases line up with TRBD2. The CDR3 runs 16 residues. Per the germline V gene, CDR1 is GTSNPN and CDR2 is SVGIG (reference sequence). V dropped 2 bases and J dropped 4; count of bases not matched to a gene: 8. CDR3 region: CAWSTPRTSGYNEQFF. For the CDR3, the DNA is TGTGCCTGGAGTACACCCAGGACTAGCGGTTACAATGAGCAGTTCTTC.

The chain employs TRBV7-9 and TRBJ2-1; 8 bases fit TRBD1. Germline V gene data show CDR1 as SEHNR and CDR2 as FQNEAQ (reference sequence). Trimming at V came to 2 bases and at J to 1 base, leaving 1 base not matched to a gene. This CDR3 region has 15 residues. The CDR3 DNA sequence: TGTGCCAGCAGCTTACACAGGGGGTCCTACAATGAGCAGTTCTTC. It yields the protein CASSLHRGSYNEQFF.

The rearrangement links TRBV5-6 to TRBJ1-2; TRBD1 might be the D (5 bases). CDR3 length equals 12 residues. Germline lookup yields CDR1 SGHDT and CDR2 YYEEEE. V dropped 2 bases and J dropped 8 bases, with 10 bases sitting between them. CDR3 DNA: TGTGCCAGCAGCTTCGGGACTCGGGGCTACACCTTC. This translates into CASSFGTRGYTF.